The next 6 T cell receptor beta chains were all read from a single sample in a study of blood T cell repertoires in COVID-19. Profiled with immunoSEQ multiplex PCR; TCRdb holds only in-frame clones, not every one. Here the sample spans 150,000 to 200,000 clones, around 82% being singletons. The source material was PBMCs or T cells enriched from blood (not recorded which). The receptor source for this set is a woman aged 55-70 years with acute COVID-19.

This chain links TRBV18 with TRBJ1-6; 7 bases agree with TRBD1. V lost 6 bases, J lost 7 bases, and 6 bases stayed unmatched. This CDR3 is built from 14 residues. Germline CDR1 KGHSH, CDR2 LQKENI. CDR3 amino acids: CASSGQVRNSPLHF. In nucleotides, the CDR3 is TGTGCCAGCTCCGGACAGGTGCGAAATTCACCCCTCCACTTT.

The chain joins TRBV5-1 to TRBJ2-1; 11 nucleotides line up with TRBD1. The CDR3 spans 15 residues. Germline V gene data show CDR1 as SGHRS and CDR2 as YFSETQ. Losses at the gene ends were 4 bases for V and 4 bases for J; bases not matched to a gene: 4. The chain's CDR3 is CASSLGTGGYNEQFF. The CDR3 nucleotides read TGCGCCAGCAGCCTTGGGACAGGGGGGTACAATGAGCAGTTCTTC.

The chain joins TRBV29-1 to TRBJ1-1; D gene uncertain. The length of the CDR3 is 13 residues. Germline V gene sequence: CDR1 SQVTM, CDR2 ANQGSEA. The germline V and J ends were trimmed by 3 bases and 6 bases, with 14 bases remaining between them. Here the CDR3 reads CSVEREVDAEAFF. For the CDR3, the DNA is TGCAGCGTTGAGAGGGAGGTGGACGCTGAAGCTTTCTTT.

The chain links TRBV2 to TRBJ2-6; D is uncertain. This CDR3 spans 15 amino acids. V was clipped by 7 bases and J by 0 bases, with 10 bases between them. The germline V gene has CDR1 SNHLY and CDR2 FYNNEI. The CDR3 is CASTLRDSGANVLTF. The CDR3 DNA follows: TGTGCCAGCACCCTTAGAGACTCTGGGGCCAACGTCCTGACTTTC.

This chain uses TRBV30 with TRBJ1-3; no firm D call. The CDR3 covers 12 residues. Germline CDR1 GTSNPN, CDR2 SVGIG (reference sequence). With 0 bases removed from V and 7 bases from J, the gap between germline ends came to 7 bases. CDR3 in amino acids: CAWSVEGNTIYF. The CDR3 nucleotides read TGTGCCTGGAGTGTAGAGGGCAACACCATATATTTT.

This rearrangement joins TRBV30 to TRBJ1-5; D is ambiguous. CDR1 and CDR2 from the germline V gene are GTSNPN and SVGIG (reference sequence). V was cut by 1 base and J by 5 bases, with 9 bases left in between. The CDR3 contains 13 residues. The CDR3 loop is CAWSGPFYQPQHF. CDR3 DNA: TGTGCCTGGAGTGGTCCATTTTATCAGCCCCAGCATTTT.